The next 23 T cell receptor beta chains were all read from a single sample in a study of cytomegalovirus exposure and HLA in healthy donors listed by TCRdb under 2017. Library creation used the immunoSEQ multiplex PCR assay. For the multiplex PCR, a mixture combining 60 forward primers for TCR Vbeta segments and 13 reverse primers for TCR Jbeta segments was used. TCRdb took over this immuneACCESS table, retaining in-frame rearrangements with V and J assigned. Such tables are incomplete; in checked studies, under half of the missing clones stem from an unresolved V gene, and the remainder is unexplained. The sample data list around 150,000 clones, and 70% to 80% of these were observed just once. 1% of the sample rests with the top ten. The sample taken for sequencing was PBMCs. These receptors all come from a woman aged 40 to 50 in good health and CMV-seronegative.

The chain employs TRBV10-3 and TRBJ2-7; 7 nucleotides match TRBD2. V lost 3 bases and J lost 2; bases outside the gene matches: 16. Germline CDR1 is ENHRY and CDR2 is SYGVKD. This CDR3 spans 18 amino acids. The CDR3 DNA follows: TGTGCCATCAGTGATCCTGAAGGGACTACTAGTCTACCCTACGAGCAGTACTTC. Its protein is CAISDPEGTTSLPYEQYF.

This chain uses TRBV4-1 with TRBJ2-2; weak D call: TRBD2 (5 bases). CDR1 is MGHRA and CDR2 is YSYEKL in the germline V gene. Trimming pared 0 bases from V and 6 bases from J, leaving 17 bases between. The CDR3 loop spans 17 amino acids. In DNA, the CDR3 is TGCGCCAGCAGCCAAGATGGCGTGGGAGTGCTTTCCGGGGAGCTGTTTTTT. Translated: CASSQDGVGVLSGELFF.

This clone showed up just a few times. The genes are TRBV27 and TRBJ1-2; D is undetermined. The germline V gene encodes CDR1 MNHEY and CDR2 SMNVEV (reference sequence). V gave up 0 bases and J gave up 7 bases, with 12 bases separating them. The CDR3 has 14 residues. The CDR3: CASSLSRQGSGYTF. CDR3 DNA sequence: TGTGCCAGCAGTTTATCGAGGCAAGGGAGTGGCTACACCTTC.

The chain has TRBV9 and TRBJ2-2; 8 positions agree with TRBD1. Per the germline V gene, CDR1 is SGDLS and CDR2 is YYNGEE. The CDR3 runs to 14 residues. Trimming removed 4 bases from V and 7 bases from J; junction bases left unmatched: 6. CDR3 bases: TGTGCCAGCAGCCCCCGGACAGGGAACGGGGAGCTGTTTTTT. This codes for CASSPRTGNGELFF.

The V call is TRBV28, the J call TRBJ1-1; TRBD1 is a possible D gene (5 bases). The CDR3 contains 14 residues. The germline CDR1 and CDR2 sequences are MDHEN and SYDVKM. V dropped 1 base and J dropped 0 bases, with 6 bases sitting between them. The DNA of the CDR3 is TGTGCCAGCAGTTTATTACAGGTGAACACTGAAGCTTTCTTT. Residues: CASSLLQVNTEAFF.

This chain links TRBV30 with TRBJ2-5, with 9 bases aligning to TRBD1. Trimming took 3 bases from V and 9 from J; bases not matched to a gene: 8. The CDR3 is 13 residues long. Germline CDR1 is GTSNPN and CDR2 is SVGIG (reference sequence). The CDR3, as DNA: TGTGCCTGGAGCATCGCACAGGGGGCGGCCCAGTACTTC. Translation: CAWSIAQGAAQYF.

The V call is TRBV29-1, the J call TRBJ2-3; D uncertain. The V end was cut by 3 bases, the J end by 4 bases, with 11 bases between. The CDR3 is made up of 13 amino acids. The V gene's germline CDR1 is SQVTM and CDR2 ANQGSEA. CDR3 sequence: CSVDVSRADTQYF. Written as DNA, the CDR3 is TGCAGCGTTGATGTCTCTAGAGCAGATACGCAGTATTTT.

The chain is built from TRBV29-1 and TRBJ2-3; a possible D gene is TRBD2 (6 bases). The germline gives CDR1 SQVTM, CDR2 ANQGSEA. The V end was cut by 4 bases, the J end by 0 bases, with 26 bases between. This CDR3 spans 19 amino acids. The CDR3 bases are TGCAGCGTTGTAAATGTCGGCGGGATATTTATCTTTAGCACAGATACGCAGTATTTT. Amino acids: CSVVNVGGIFIFSTDTQYF.

V usage is TRBV19 and J usage is TRBJ2-7, with 7 nucleotides matching TRBD1. The CDR3 extends over 15 amino acids. From germline, CDR1 is LNHDA and CDR2 SQIVND (reference sequence). V lost 10 bases and J lost 0; bases outside the gene matches: 12. The CDR3 DNA sequence: TGTGCCACCGCAAGAGGGCAGGGGGTCTCCTACGAGCAGTACTTC. Its protein product is CATARGQGVSYEQYF.

The chain uses TRBV7-3 and TRBJ2-1; the D gene is possibly TRBD2 (5 bases). The CDR3 extends over 13 amino acids. Germline V gives CDR1 SGHTA, CDR2 FQGTGA. V lost 4 bases and J lost 5, with 9 bases in between. The DNA of the CDR3 is TGTGCCAGCAGCTGGACTGGTGACAATGAGCAGTTCTTC. It codes for CASSWTGDNEQFF.

A remark on this clone: This sample includes further DNA sequences coding for the same CDR3. The V call is TRBV11-3, the J call TRBJ2-1, with 10 bases that match TRBD2. Losses at the gene ends were 4 bases for V and 4 bases for J; bases not matched to a gene: 1. The V gene's germline CDR1 is SGHNT and CDR2 YENEEA. The CDR3 sequence is 14 residues long. CDR3 sequence (DNA): TGTGCCAGCAGCTCGGGACTAGCGTACAATGAGCAGTTCTTC. Encoded protein: CASSSGLAYNEQFF.

The chain carries TRBV10-3 and TRBJ1-1; D is undetermined. Germline CDR1 reads ENHRY; CDR2 reads SYGVKD. The CDR3 is made up of 13 amino acids. V lost 7 bases to trimming and J lost 0 bases, with 9 bases between them. The chain's CDR3 is CAINGEMNTEAFF. The DNA of the CDR3 is TGTGCCATCAATGGGGAGATGAACACTGAAGCTTTCTTT.

DNA of the CDR3: TGTGCCTGGATAAAGCACACCGGGGAGCTGTTTTTT. Protein sequence: CAWIKHTGELFF. This chain connects TRBV30 to TRBJ2-2; D ambiguous. Trimming removed 4 bases from V and 3 bases from J, with 6 bases in between. Germline CDR1 and CDR2: GTSNPN and SVGIG (reference sequence). There are 12 residues in the CDR3.

The chain carries TRBV30 and TRBJ2-3, with D possibly matching TRBD1 (5 bases). The CDR3 runs to 12 residues. The germline gives CDR1 GTSNPN, CDR2 SVGIG (reference sequence). Trimming removed 5 bases at V and 7 bases at J, with 13 bases between. The CDR3 bases are TGTGCCTGGGACAGAATTTCCTATACGCAGTATTTT. Protein sequence: CAWDRISYTQYF.

The chain recombines TRBV18 with TRBJ2-2; no firm D call. Germline values: CDR1 KGHSH, CDR2 LQKENI. The CDR3 contains 16 residues. Trimming removed 0 bases at V and 0 bases at J, with 8 bases between. As DNA, the CDR3 is TGTGCCAGCTCACCACCCCAAAGAGCGAACACCGGGGAGCTGTTTTTT. This codes for CASSPPQRANTGELFF. The whole variable domain, remainder taken from reference TRBV18 and TRBJ2-2, is NAGVMQNPRHLVRRRGQEARLRCSPMKGHSHVYWYRQLPEEGLKFMVYLQKENIIDESGMPKERFSAEFPKEGPSILRIQQVVRGDSAAYFCASSPPQRANTGELFFGEGSRLTVL.

This clone was recorded only once. The V call is TRBV10-3, the J call TRBJ1-5, with unresolved D. This CDR3 spans 15 amino acids. The ends were cut back, 6 bases at V and 0 bases at J, with 12 bases in the middle. Germline lookup yields CDR1 ENHRY and CDR2 SYGVKD. CDR3 DNA: TGTGCCATCAGCCCTAGCGGGGATAGCAATCAGCCCCAGCATTTT. Translating it yields CAISPSGDSNQPQHF.

The chain joins TRBV10-3 to TRBJ2-3; 11 positions match TRBD1. The CDR3 is 14 residues long. Germline CDR1 ENHRY, CDR2 SYGVKD. V gave up 5 bases and J gave up 5 bases; unmatched junction bases: 3. The CDR3 reads CAISTGTGGDTQYF. The DNA for the CDR3 is TGTGCCATCAGTACCGGGACAGGGGGAGATACGCAGTATTTT.

This rearrangement joins TRBV14 to TRBJ2-7; tentatively, D is TRBD2 (6 bases). V was shortened by 4 bases and J by 2 bases, with 15 bases between the two germline ends. The CDR3 has 15 amino acids. Germline-derived CDR1 and CDR2 are SGHDN and FVKESK. CDR3 loop: CASSPQPASAYEQYF. The CDR3 DNA follows: TGTGCCAGCAGCCCTCAACCCGCTAGCGCCTACGAGCAGTACTTC.

V gene TRBV6-6 combines with J gene TRBJ1-2, with TRBD1 matching over 9 bases. J gave up 8 bases and V 7 bases, and 14 bases lay outside the gene matches. Germline values: CDR1 MNHNY, CDR2 SVGAGI (reference sequence). The CDR3 length is 15 residues. As DNA, the CDR3 is TGTGCCAGCAAGACATATGATCGGGACAGGGACGGCTACACCTTC. Amino acids: CASKTYDRDRDGYTF.

The chain uses TRBV27 and TRBJ1-1; D may be TRBD1 (6 bases). The ends were cut back, 8 bases at V and 4 bases at J, with 23 bases in the middle. The length of the CDR3 is 16 residues. Germline V gene sequence: CDR1 MNHEY, CDR2 SMNVEV (reference sequence). In DNA form, the CDR3 reads TGTGCCAGCCGAAAGACAGGCCCACGGGGTGGCACTGAAGCTTTCTTT. Protein: CASRKTGPRGGTEAFF.

The chain recombines TRBV7-9 with TRBJ2-1; a weak D match, TRBD2 (6 bases). Per the germline V gene, CDR1 is SEHNR and CDR2 is FQNEAQ (reference sequence). CDR3 length: 16 residues. V lost 3 bases, J lost 1 base, and 13 bases lay in between. CDR3 amino acids: CASSLGREWSYNEQFF. In DNA form, the CDR3 reads TGTGCCAGCAGCTTGGGGCGGGAATGGTCCTACAATGAGCAGTTCTTC.

The gene calls are TRBV29-1 and TRBJ2-7; TRBD2 is a possible D gene (5 bases). Germline CDR1 and CDR2: SQVTM and ANQGSEA. V was cut by 6 bases and J by 0 bases, with 9 bases left in between. The CDR3 has 12 amino acids. In nucleotides, the CDR3 is TGCAGCGTGAGGGCTCCCTCCTACGAGCAGTACTTC. Its protein product is CSVRAPSYEQYF.

This chain joins TRBV5-4 and TRBJ2-3; perhaps TRBD2 as D (6 bases). Germline lookup yields CDR1 SGHNT and CDR2 YYREEE (reference sequence). The CDR3 runs to 15 residues. V lost 2 bases and J lost 2, with 12 bases in between. CDR3 sequence reads: CASSLEPSVTDTQYF. The CDR3 nucleotides are TGTGCCAGCAGCTTAGAACCTAGCGTCACAGATACGCAGTATTTT. The full variable domain, with the rest looked up from reference TRBV5-4 and TRBJ2-3, is ETGVTQSPTHLIKTRGQQVTLRCSSQSGHNTVSWYQQALGQGPQFIFQYYREEENGRGNFPPRFSGLQFPNYSSELNVNALELDDSALYLCASSLEPSVTDTQYFGPGTRLTVL.